This T cell receptor (beta chain) emerged from a study of PD-1 blockade in classical Hodgkin lymphoma. Broader study findings: Compared with healthy donors, newly diagnosed patients reportedly showed lower baseline TCR diversity. Similar baseline diversity was found in complete responders and newly diagnosed patients. With respect to the repertoire differences, their causes, possibly disease activity or prior therapy, remain undefined. Excluded were patients who started nivolumab under 1 year after ASCT, a group that had lower diversity.

This sample's time point: cycle 4 day 1 (C4D1), after less than seven weeks of nivolumab. Relapse was seen in all patients after autologous stem cell transplantation, and brentuximab vedotin exposure was variable. CDR3 length: 14 amino acids. The germline CDR1 and CDR2 sequences are SQVTM and ANQGSEA. This table comes from immunoSEQ multiplex PCR, and its TCRdb copy is limited to in-frame clones, with some not included. The sample includes about 41,000 clones, nearly 70% of them seen just once. With regard to this clone: The antigen remains unidentified.

This chain connects TRBV29-1 to TRBJ1-2; 8 nucleotides agree with TRBD1. The specimen was peripheral blood mononuclear cells (PBMCs), collected before the fourth cycle of nivolumab. The receptor's source is a human donor with classical Hodgkin lymphoma. CDR3 in amino acids: CSSWGGTGPNGYTF. CDR3 DNA: TGCAGTAGTTGGGGGGGGACAGGCCCCAATGGCTACACCTTC.